The clone carrying this TCR beta chain has just a few counts. The target antigen is unknown. These data belong to a study of molecular identifiers for immune sequencing clone quantification. Study background: In replicates, the authors split RNA from around 20,000 or 100,000 naive CD8 cells five ways and sequenced four.

Via MiXCR, TCRdb re-called the PCR reads, giving one row per CDR3 protein. Here the sample spans under 600,000 distinct CDR3 sequences, about a quarter being singletons. A CD8+CD4-CCR7+CD45RA+ phenotype served as the sorting definition for naive CD8 T cells. Study-level results: Highly expanded clone sizes could be underestimated through barcode sharing by identical TCR molecules.

V lost 8 bases, J lost 3 bases, and 13 bases stayed unmatched. In germline, CDR1 is MNHEY, CDR2 SVGEGT. The CDR3 has 16 amino acids. Sequencing input: naive CD8+ T cells from blood, with Jurkat cell RNA spiked in. Sample subset: FACS-sorted CD8+CD4-CCR7+CD45RA+ naive T cells. J is TRBJ2-3 and V is TRBV6-2 or TRBV6-3; TRBD1 agrees at 8 bases. The receptor's source is a human donor in good health. Some libraries in this study had Jurkat cell RNA spiked in. In DNA form, the CDR3 reads TGTGCCAGCGTAGCCATAGGACAGGGTCGAACAGATACGCAGTATTTT. The encoded protein is CASVAIGQGRTDTQYF.